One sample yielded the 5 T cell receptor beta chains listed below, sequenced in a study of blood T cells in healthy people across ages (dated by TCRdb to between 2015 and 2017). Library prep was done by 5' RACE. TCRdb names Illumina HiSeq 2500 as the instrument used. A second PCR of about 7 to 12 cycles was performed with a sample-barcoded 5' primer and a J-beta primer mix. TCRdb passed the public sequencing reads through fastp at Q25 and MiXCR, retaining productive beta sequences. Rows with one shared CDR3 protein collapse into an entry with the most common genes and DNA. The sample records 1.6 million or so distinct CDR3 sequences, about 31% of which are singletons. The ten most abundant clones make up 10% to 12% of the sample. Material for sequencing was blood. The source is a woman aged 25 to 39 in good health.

The CDR3 here is CASSGGFGNSPLHF. In nucleotides, the CDR3 is TGTGCCAGCAGTGGGGGATTCGGTAATTCACCCCTCCACTTT. The V gene is TRBV25-1, the J gene TRBJ1-6; D is unresolved. Deletions cut 4 bases from V and 6 bases from J, with 10 bases between. CDR3 length equals 14 residues. Germline lookup yields CDR1 MGHDK and CDR2 SYGVNS.

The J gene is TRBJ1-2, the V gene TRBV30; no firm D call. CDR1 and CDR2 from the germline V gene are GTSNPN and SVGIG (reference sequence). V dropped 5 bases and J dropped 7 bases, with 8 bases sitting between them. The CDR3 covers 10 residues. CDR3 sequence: CAWEGAGYTF. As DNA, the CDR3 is TGTGCCTGGGAAGGAGCTGGCTACACCTTC.

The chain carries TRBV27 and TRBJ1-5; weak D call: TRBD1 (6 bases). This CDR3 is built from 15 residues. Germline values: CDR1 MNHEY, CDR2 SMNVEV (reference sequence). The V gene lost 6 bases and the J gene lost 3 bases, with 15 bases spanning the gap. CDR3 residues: CASRRLRGHNQPQHF. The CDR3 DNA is TGTGCCAGCAGACGCCTACGGGGACACAATCAGCCCCAGCATTTT.

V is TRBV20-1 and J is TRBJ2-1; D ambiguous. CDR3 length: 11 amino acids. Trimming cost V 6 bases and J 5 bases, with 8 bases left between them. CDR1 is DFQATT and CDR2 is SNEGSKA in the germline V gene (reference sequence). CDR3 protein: CSAGPDNEQFF. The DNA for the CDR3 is TGCAGTGCCGGACCGGACAATGAGCAGTTCTTC.

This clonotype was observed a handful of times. The CDR3 loop reads CAGRPGLGGGEQFF. The DNA of the CDR3 is TGTGCCGGTCGACCGGGACTAGGGGGAGGTGAGCAGTTCTTC. This sequence joins TRBV6-1 and TRBJ2-1; the match to TRBD2 covers 8 bases. The CDR3 runs to 14 residues. CDR1 is MNHNS, CDR2 SASEGT, per germline. Losses at the gene ends were 11 bases for V and 9 bases for J; bases not matched to a gene: 15.